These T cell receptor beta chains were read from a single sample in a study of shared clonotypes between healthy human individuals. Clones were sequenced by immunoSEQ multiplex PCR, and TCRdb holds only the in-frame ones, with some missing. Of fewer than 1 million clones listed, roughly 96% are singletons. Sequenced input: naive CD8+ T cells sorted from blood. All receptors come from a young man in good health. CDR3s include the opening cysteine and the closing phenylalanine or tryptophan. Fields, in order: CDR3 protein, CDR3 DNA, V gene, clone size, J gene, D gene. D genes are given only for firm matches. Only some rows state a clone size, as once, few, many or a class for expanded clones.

CDR3: CASSSRTGPYEQYF; DNA: TGTGCCAGCAGCTCCCGGACAGGGCCCTACGAGCAGTACTTC; V: TRBV7-6; size: .; J: TRBJ2-7; D: TRBD1
CDR3: CASSLGGPLGQFF; DNA: TGCGCCAGCAGCTTAGGTGGACCTCTCGGGCAGTTCTTC; V: TRBV5-1; size: .; J: TRBJ2-1; D: .
CDR3: CATSRVGTDTQYF; DNA: TGTGCCACCAGCAGAGTGGGCACAGATACGCAGTATTTT; V: TRBV15; size: .; J: TRBJ2-3; D: .
CDR3: CASSLEWAPDTQYF; DNA: TGTGCCAGCAGCTTAGAGTGGGCCCCAGATACGCAGTATTTT; V: TRBV7-2; size: .; J: TRBJ2-3; D: .
CDR3: CASSPPGLAVYNEQFF; DNA: TGCGCCAGCAGCCCGCCGGGACTAGCGGTGTACAATGAGCAGTTCTTC; V: TRBV4-1; size: .; J: TRBJ2-1; D: TRBD2
CDR3: CASSLVAGDLNNEQFF; DNA: TGTGCCAGCAGCTTAGTAGCGGGAGATCTTAACAATGAGCAGTTCTTC; V: TRBV7-2; size: once; J: TRBJ2-1; D: TRBD2
CDR3: CASSSGAYNEQFF; DNA: TGTGCCAGCAGTTCGGGCGCCTACAATGAGCAGTTCTTC; V: TRBV28; size: .; J: TRBJ2-1; D: .
CDR3: CASSLDVGDEQFF; DNA: TGTGCCAGCAGCTTGGATGTCGGGGATGAGCAGTTCTTC; V: TRBV5-5; size: .; J: TRBJ2-1; D: .
CDR3: CASRQGTEQFF; DNA: TGCGCCAGCAGGCAGGGGACGGAGCAGTTCTTC; V: TRBV4-1; size: .; J: TRBJ2-1; D: .
CDR3: CASSYSSNNEQFF; DNA: TGTGCCAGCAGTTATAGTAGTAACAATGAGCAGTTCTTC; V: TRBV6-5; size: .; J: TRBJ2-1; D: .
CDR3: CASSLVGQGREKLFF; DNA: TGTGCCAGCAGTTTGGTCGGACAGGGAAGAGAAAAACTGTTTTTT; V: TRBV27; size: .; J: TRBJ1-4; D: TRBD1
CDR3: CASSLGQTYNEQFF; DNA: TGTGCCAGCAGCTTGGGCCAAACTTACAATGAGCAGTTCTTC; V: TRBV5-6; size: .; J: TRBJ2-1; D: .
CDR3: CASRLARQGGNEQYF; DNA: TGTGCAAGTCGCTTAGCCAGACAGGGAGGGAACGAGCAGTACTTC; V: TRBV12-2; size: .; J: TRBJ2-7; D: .
CDR3: CASGTSGTYEQYF; DNA: TGTGCCAGCGGGACTAGCGGAACCTACGAGCAGTACTTC; V: TRBV6-5; size: .; J: TRBJ2-7; D: TRBD2
CDR3: CASSSPDRGPYYEQYF; DNA: TGTGCCAGCAGTTCTCCCGACAGGGGCCCGTATTACGAGCAGTACTTC; V: TRBV6-6; size: .; J: TRBJ2-7; D: TRBD1
CDR3: CASSPPARLADTQYF; DNA: TGTGCCAGCTCACCACCGGCGAGGTTAGCTGATACGCAGTATTTT; V: TRBV18; size: .; J: TRBJ2-3; D: .
CDR3: CASSVASGSYEQYF; DNA: TGTGCCAGCAGCGTTGCTAGCGGGAGCTACGAGCAGTACTTC; V: TRBV9; size: .; J: TRBJ2-7; D: TRBD2
CDR3: CASRGGRDTQYF; DNA: TGTGCCAGCCGGGGAGGGAGAGATACGCAGTATTTT; V: TRBV2; size: .; J: TRBJ2-3; D: TRBD2
CDR3: CASSDDRGRNTGELFF; DNA: TGTGCCAGCAGCGACGACAGGGGGAGGAACACCGGGGAGCTGTTTTTT; V: TRBV11-2; size: .; J: TRBJ2-2; D: TRBD1
CDR3: CASSPSGMHATQYF; DNA: TGTGCCAGCAGCCCATCCGGGATGCACGCTACGCAGTATTTT; V: TRBV7-3; size: .; J: TRBJ2-3; D: .
CDR3: CASSYSQGGQPQHF; DNA: TGTGCCAGCAGTTACTCACAGGGTGGCCAGCCCCAGCATTTT; V: TRBV6-5; size: once; J: TRBJ1-5; D: .
CDR3: CASSLGGPGQGPNEQFF; DNA: TGTGCCAGCAGCTTAGGGGGTCCGGGACAGGGGCCCAATGAGCAGTTCTTC; V: TRBV11-3; size: .; J: TRBJ2-1; D: TRBD1
CDR3: CASRRVGQETQYF; DNA: TGTGCCAGCAGACGGGTCGGCCAAGAGACCCAGTACTTC; V: TRBV5-4; size: once; J: TRBJ2-5; D: .
CDR3: CSVEPGQGQRNERFF; DNA: TGCAGCGTTGAGCCGGGACAGGGACAACGGAATGAGCGGTTCTTC; V: TRBV29-1; size: once; J: TRBJ2-1; D: TRBD1
CDR3: CASSPAVGAGYEKLFF; DNA: TGCGCCAGCAGCCCGGCCGTGGGGGCGGGGTATGAAAAACTGTTTTTT; V: TRBV5-1; size: once; J: TRBJ1-4; D: .
CDR3: CASGGQLKQFF; DNA: TGTGCCAGCGGTGGACAGTTAAAGCAGTTCTTC; V: TRBV9; size: .; J: TRBJ2-1; D: .
CDR3: CASSQAQHAYEQYF; DNA: TGTGCCAGCAGCCAAGCGCAGCACGCCTACGAGCAGTACTTC; V: TRBV4-2; size: .; J: TRBJ2-7; D: .
CDR3: CASTGQSIYEQYF; DNA: TGCGCCAGCACCGGACAGTCTATCTACGAGCAGTACTTC; V: TRBV5-1; size: .; J: TRBJ2-7; D: .
CDR3: CASIEAGSRTDTQYF; DNA: TGTGCCAGCATAGAAGCCGGCTCCCGCACAGATACGCAGTATTTT; V: TRBV7-6; size: once; J: TRBJ2-3; D: .
CDR3: CASSSVRGSGREQYF; DNA: TGTGCCAGCAGTTCGGTCCGGGGTAGCGGGAGGGAGCAGTACTTC; V: TRBV27; size: few; J: TRBJ2-7; D: TRBD2
CDR3: CASSFKSIAEETQYF; DNA: TGTGCCAGCAGTTTCAAGAGTATCGCTGAAGAGACCCAGTACTTC; V: TRBV28; size: .; J: TRBJ2-5; D: .
CDR3: CASSPPIPQRWISYEQYF; DNA: TGTGCCAGCTCACCACCGATCCCACAACGATGGATCTCCTACGAGCAGTACTTC; V: TRBV18; size: .; J: TRBJ2-7; D: .
CDR3: CASSEGTGTTDTQYF; DNA: TGTGCCAGCAGTGAAGGGACAGGAACGACAGATACGCAGTATTTT; V: TRBV25-1; size: .; J: TRBJ2-3; D: TRBD1
CDR3: CASSFAGGSGNTIYF; DNA: TGTGCCAGCAGCTTCGCGGGGGGCTCTGGAAACACCATATATTTT; V: TRBV5-4; size: .; J: TRBJ1-3; D: .
CDR3: CASTQENTDTQYF; DNA: TGCGCCAGCACCCAGGAAAACACAGATACGCAGTATTTT; V: TRBV5-1; size: once; J: TRBJ2-3; D: .
CDR3: CASSQDIGRSTEAFF; DNA: TGCGCCAGCAGCCAAGATATCGGCAGGAGCACTGAAGCTTTCTTT; V: TRBV4-1; size: .; J: TRBJ1-1; D: .
CDR3: CASSDRDRMPIEITDTQYF; DNA: TGTGCCAGCAGTGACCGGGACAGGATGCCGATTGAAATCACAGATACGCAGTATTTT; V: TRBV2; size: .; J: TRBJ2-3; D: TRBD1
CDR3: CASSLGEYSNQPQHF; DNA: TGTGCCAGTAGTCTAGGGGAGTATAGCAATCAGCCCCAGCATTTT; V: TRBV19; size: once; J: TRBJ1-5; D: .
CDR3: CASAGGPDSYEQFF; DNA: TGTGCCTCGGCGGGAGGGCCTGACTCATATGAGCAGTTCTTC; V: TRBV19; size: .; J: TRBJ2-1; D: TRBD2
CDR3: CASSPGPLRVSETEAFF; DNA: TGTGCCAGCAGCCCTGGCCCCCTCAGGGTCTCGGAGACTGAAGCTTTCTTT; V: TRBV11-2; size: .; J: TRBJ1-1; D: .
CDR3: CASSLPAGGSTYEQYF; DNA: TGTGCCAGCAGTTTACCCGCGGGAGGATCAACCTACGAGCAGTACTTC; V: TRBV28; size: .; J: TRBJ2-7; D: TRBD2
CDR3: CASRRTRLAGGYNEQFF; DNA: TGTGCCAGCAGACGAACGCGACTAGCGGGAGGGTACAATGAGCAGTTCTTC; V: TRBV11-2; size: once; J: TRBJ2-1; D: TRBD2
CDR3: CASAWRGQETQYF; DNA: TGTGCCAGCGCGTGGCGGGGCCAAGAGACCCAGTACTTC; V: TRBV6-5; size: .; J: TRBJ2-5; D: .
CDR3: CASRVTGTNYEQYF; DNA: TGTGCCAGCAGGGTCACCGGGACTAACTACGAGCAGTACTTC; V: TRBV14; size: .; J: TRBJ2-7; D: TRBD2
CDR3: CASSDQAGTGANEQFF; DNA: TGTGCCAGCAGCGATCAAGCTGGGACAGGGGCCAATGAGCAGTTCTTC; V: TRBV7-9; size: .; J: TRBJ2-1; D: TRBD1
CDR3: CASSALSSGFHGYTF; DNA: TGTGCCAGCAGTGCCTTAAGCTCGGGGTTCCATGGCTACACCTTC; V: TRBV6-5; size: .; J: TRBJ1-2; D: .